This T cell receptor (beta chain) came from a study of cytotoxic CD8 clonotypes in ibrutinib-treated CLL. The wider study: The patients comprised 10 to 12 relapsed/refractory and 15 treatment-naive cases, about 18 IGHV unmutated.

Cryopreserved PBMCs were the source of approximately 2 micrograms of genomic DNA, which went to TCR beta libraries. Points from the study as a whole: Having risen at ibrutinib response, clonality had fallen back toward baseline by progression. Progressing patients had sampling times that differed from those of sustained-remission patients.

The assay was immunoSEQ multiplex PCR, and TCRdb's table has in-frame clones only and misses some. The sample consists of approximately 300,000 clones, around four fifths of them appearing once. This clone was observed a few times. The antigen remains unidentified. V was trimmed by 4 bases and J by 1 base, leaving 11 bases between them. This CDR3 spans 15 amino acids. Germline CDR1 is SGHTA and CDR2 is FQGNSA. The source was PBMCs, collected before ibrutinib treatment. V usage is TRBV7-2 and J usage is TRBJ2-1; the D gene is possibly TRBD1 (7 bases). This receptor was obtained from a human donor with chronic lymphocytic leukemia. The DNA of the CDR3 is TGTGCCAGCAGCTGGCAGGGGGGTTCCTACAATGAGCAGTTCTTC. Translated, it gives CASSWQGGSYNEQFF.